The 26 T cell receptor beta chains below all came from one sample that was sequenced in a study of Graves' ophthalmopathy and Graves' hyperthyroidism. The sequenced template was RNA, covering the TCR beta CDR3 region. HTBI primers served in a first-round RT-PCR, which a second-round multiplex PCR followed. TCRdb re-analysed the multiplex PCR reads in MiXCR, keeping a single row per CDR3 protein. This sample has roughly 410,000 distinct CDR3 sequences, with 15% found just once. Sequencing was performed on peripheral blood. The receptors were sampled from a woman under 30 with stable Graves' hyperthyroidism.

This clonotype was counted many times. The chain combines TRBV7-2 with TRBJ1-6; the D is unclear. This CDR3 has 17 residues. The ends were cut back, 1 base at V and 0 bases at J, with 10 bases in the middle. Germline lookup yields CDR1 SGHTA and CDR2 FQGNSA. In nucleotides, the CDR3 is TGTGCCAGCAGCTTAGTAGGGCTAAGCTCCTATAATTCACCCCTCCACTTT. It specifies CASSLVGLSSYNSPLHF.

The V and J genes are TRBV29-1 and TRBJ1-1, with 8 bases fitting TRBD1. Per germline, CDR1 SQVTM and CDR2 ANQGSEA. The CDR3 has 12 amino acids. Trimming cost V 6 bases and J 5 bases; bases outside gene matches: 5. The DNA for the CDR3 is TGCAGCGTAAACAGGGGGGAAACTGAAGCTTTCTTT. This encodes CSVNRGETEAFF. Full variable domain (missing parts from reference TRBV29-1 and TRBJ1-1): SAVISQKPSRDICQRGTSLTIQCQVDSQVTMMFWYRQQPGQSLTLIATANQGSEATYESGFVIDKFPISRPNLTFSTLTVSNMSPEDSSIYLCSVNRGETEAFFGQGTRLTVV.

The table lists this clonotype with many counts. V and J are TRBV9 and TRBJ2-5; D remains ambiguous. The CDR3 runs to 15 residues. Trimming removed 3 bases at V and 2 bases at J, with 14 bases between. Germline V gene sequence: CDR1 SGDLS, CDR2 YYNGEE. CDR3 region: CASSALFGLQETQYF. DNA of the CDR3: TGTGCCAGCAGCGCTCTCTTCGGGTTGCAAGAGACCCAGTACTTC.

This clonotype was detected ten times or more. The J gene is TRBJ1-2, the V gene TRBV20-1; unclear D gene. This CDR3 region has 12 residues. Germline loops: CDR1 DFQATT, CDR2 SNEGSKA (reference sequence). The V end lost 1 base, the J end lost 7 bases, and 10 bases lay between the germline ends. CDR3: CSARAGLSGYTF. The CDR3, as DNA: TGCAGTGCTAGAGCGGGTCTATCTGGCTACACCTTC.

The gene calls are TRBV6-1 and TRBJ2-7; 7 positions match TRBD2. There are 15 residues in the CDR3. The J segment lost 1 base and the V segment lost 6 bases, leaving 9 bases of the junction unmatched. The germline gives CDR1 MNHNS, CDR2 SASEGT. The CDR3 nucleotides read TGTGCCAGCAGCCCAGCGGGGACGACTTCCTACGAGCAGTACTTC. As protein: CASSPAGTTSYEQYF.

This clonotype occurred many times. The DNA of the CDR3 is TGTGCCAGTAGTACCGCCGGGGACAGGGGGAACTATGGCTACACCTTC. Amino acid sequence: CASSTAGDRGNYGYTF. The chain employs TRBV19 and TRBJ1-2; 11 nucleotides agree with TRBD1. This CDR3 spans 16 amino acids. In germline, CDR1 is LNHDA, CDR2 SQIVND (reference sequence). V shed 4 bases, J shed 2 bases, and the junction held 6 bases outside the gene matches.

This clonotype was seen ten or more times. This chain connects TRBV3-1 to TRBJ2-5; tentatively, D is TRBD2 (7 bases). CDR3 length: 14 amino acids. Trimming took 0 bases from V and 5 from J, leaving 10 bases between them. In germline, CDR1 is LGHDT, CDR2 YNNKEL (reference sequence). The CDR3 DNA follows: TGTGCCAGCAGCCAAGAAGGGGGGGGGGAGACCCAGTACTTC. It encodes CASSQEGGGETQYF.

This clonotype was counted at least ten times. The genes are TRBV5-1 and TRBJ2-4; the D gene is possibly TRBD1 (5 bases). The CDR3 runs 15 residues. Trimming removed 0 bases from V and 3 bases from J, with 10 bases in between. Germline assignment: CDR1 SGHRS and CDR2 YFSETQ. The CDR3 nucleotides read TGCGCCAGCAGCTTGGGGACACCCCTCAAAAACATTCAGTACTTC. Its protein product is CASSLGTPLKNIQYF. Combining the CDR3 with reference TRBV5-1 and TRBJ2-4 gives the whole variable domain KAGVTQTPRYLIKTRGQQVTLSCSPISGHRSVSWYQQTPGQGLQFLFEYFSETQRNKGNFPGRFSGRQFSNSRSEMNVSTLELGDSALYLCASSLGTPLKNIQYFGAGTRLSVL.

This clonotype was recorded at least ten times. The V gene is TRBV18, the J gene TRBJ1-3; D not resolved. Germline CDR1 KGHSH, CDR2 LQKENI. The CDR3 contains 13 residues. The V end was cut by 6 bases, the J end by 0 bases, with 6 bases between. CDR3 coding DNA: TGTGCCAGCTCGGCGCTCTCTGGAAACACCATATATTTT. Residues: CASSALSGNTIYF.

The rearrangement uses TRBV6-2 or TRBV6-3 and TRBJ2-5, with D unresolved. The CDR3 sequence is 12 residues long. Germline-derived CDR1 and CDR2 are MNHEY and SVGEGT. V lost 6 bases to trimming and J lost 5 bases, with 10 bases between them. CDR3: CASSPVDETQYF. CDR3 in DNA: TGTGCCAGCAGCCCCGTTGACGAGACCCAGTACTTC.

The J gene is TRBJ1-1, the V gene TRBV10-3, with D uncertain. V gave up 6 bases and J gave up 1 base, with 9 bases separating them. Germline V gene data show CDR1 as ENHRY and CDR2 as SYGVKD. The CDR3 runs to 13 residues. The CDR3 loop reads CAIRRQQNTEAFF. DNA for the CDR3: TGTGCCATCAGGCGGCAACAGAACACTGAAGCTTTCTTT.

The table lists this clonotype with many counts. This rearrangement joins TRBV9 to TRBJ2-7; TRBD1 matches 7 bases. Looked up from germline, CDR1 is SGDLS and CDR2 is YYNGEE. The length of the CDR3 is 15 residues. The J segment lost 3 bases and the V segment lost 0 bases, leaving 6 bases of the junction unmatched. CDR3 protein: CASSVDLWDSYEQYF. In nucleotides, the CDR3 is TGTGCCAGCAGCGTAGATCTATGGGACAGCTACGAGCAGTACTTC.

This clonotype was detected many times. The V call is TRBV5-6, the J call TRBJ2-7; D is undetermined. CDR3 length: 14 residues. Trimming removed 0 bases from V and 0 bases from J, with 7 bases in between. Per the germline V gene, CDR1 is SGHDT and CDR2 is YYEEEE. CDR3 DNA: TGTGCCAGCAGCTTGGGTAGGTACTCCTACGAGCAGTACTTC. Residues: CASSLGRYSYEQYF. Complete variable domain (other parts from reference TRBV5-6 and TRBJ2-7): DAGVTQSPTHLIKTRGQQVTLRCSPKSGHDTVSWYQQALGQGPQFIFQYYEEEERQRGNFPDRFSGHQFPNYSSELNVNALLLGDSALYLCASSLGRYSYEQYFGPGTRLTVT.

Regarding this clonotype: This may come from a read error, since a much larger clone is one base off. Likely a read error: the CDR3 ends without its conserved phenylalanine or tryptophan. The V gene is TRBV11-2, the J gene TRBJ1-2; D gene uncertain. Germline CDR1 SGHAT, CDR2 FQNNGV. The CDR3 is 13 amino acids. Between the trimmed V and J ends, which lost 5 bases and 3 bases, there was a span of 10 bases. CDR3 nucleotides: TGTGCCAGCAGCCCCGACATGGACTATGGCTACACCTAC. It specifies CASSPDMDYGYTY.

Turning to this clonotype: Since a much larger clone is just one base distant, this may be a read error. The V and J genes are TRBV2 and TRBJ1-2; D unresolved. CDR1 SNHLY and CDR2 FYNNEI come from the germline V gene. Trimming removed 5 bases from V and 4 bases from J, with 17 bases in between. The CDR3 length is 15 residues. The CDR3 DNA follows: TGTGCCAGCAGTCGAGGGAGAGGGAGTGGCTATGGCTACACCTTC. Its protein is CASSRGRGSGYGYTF.

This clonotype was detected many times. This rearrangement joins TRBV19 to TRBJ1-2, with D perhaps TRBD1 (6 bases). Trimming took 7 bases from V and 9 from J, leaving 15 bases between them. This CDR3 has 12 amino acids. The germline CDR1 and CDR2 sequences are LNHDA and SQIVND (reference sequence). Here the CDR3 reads CASTLGQRSYTF. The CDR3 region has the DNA TGTGCCAGTACCCTAGGACAGAGGAGCTACACCTTC. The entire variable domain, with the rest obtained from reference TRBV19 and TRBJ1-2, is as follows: DGGITQSPKYLFRKEGQNVTLSCEQNLNHDAMYWYRQDPGQGLRLIYYSQIVNDFQKGDIAEGYSVSREKKESFPLTVTSAQKNPTAFYLCASTLGQRSYTFGSGTRLTVV.

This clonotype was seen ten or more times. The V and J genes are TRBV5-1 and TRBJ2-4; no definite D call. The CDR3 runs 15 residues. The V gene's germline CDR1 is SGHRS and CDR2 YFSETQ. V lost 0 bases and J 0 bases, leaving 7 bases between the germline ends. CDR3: CASSLDTVAKNIQYF. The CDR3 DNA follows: TGCGCCAGCAGCTTGGACACCGTAGCCAAAAACATTCAGTACTTC.

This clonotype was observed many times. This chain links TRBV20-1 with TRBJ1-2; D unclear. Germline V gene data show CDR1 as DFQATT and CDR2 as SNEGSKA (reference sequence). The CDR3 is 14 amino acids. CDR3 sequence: CSALPEIANYGYTF. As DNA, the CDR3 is TGCAGCGCGCTACCAGAGATAGCTAACTATGGCTACACCTTC.

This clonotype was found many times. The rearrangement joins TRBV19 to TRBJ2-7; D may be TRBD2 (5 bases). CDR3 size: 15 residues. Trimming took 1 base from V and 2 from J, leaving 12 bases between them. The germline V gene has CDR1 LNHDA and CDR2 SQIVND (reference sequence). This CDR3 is CASSIGEPSPYEQYF. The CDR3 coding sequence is TGTGCCAGTAGTATAGGGGAGCCCTCCCCCTACGAGCAGTACTTC.

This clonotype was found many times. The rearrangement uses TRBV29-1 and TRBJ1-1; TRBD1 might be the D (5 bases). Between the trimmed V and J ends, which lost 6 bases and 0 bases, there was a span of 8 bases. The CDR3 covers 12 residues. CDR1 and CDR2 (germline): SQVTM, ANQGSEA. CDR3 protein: CSVMTVNTEAFF. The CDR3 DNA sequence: TGCAGCGTAATGACAGTGAACACTGAAGCTTTCTTT.

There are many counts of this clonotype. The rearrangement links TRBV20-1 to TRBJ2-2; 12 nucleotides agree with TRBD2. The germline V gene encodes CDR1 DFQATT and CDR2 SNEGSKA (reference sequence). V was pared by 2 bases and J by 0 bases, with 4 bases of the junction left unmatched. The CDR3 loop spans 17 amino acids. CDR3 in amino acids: CSARTGLAGSNTGELFF. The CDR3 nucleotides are TGCAGTGCTAGAACTGGACTAGCGGGATCGAACACCGGGGAGCTGTTTTTT.

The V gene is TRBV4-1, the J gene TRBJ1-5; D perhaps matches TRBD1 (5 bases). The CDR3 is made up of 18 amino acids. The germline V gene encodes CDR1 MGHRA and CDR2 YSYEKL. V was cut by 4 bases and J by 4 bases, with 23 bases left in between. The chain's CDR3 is CASSPPPVRGAGNQPQHF. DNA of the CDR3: TGCGCCAGCAGCCCCCCTCCAGTGAGGGGCGCAGGTAATCAGCCCCAGCATTTT.

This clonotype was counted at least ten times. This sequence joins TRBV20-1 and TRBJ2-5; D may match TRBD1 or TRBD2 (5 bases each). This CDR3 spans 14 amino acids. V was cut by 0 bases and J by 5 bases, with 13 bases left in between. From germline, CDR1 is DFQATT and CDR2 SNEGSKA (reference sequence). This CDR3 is CSARESVGAETQYF. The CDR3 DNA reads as TGCAGTGCTAGAGAGTCGGTCGGGGCGGAGACCCAGTACTTC.

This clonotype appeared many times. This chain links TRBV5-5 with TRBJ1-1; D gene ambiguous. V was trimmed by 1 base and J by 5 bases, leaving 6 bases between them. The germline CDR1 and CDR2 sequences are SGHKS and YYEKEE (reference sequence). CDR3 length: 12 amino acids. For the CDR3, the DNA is TGTGCCAGCAGCTTGCAGGATACTGAAGCTTTCTTT. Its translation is CASSLQDTEAFF. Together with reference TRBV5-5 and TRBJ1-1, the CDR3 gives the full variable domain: DAGVTQSPTHLIKTRGQQVTLRCSPISGHKSVSWYQQVLGQGPQFIFQYYEKEERGRGNFPDRFSARQFPNYSSELNVNALLLGDSALYLCASSLQDTEAFFGQGTRLTVV.

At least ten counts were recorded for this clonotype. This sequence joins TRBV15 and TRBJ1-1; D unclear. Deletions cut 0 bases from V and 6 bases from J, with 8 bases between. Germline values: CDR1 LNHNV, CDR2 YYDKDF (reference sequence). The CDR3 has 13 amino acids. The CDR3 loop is CATSRDLQSEAFF. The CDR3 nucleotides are TGTGCCACCAGCAGAGATTTGCAGTCTGAAGCTTTCTTT.

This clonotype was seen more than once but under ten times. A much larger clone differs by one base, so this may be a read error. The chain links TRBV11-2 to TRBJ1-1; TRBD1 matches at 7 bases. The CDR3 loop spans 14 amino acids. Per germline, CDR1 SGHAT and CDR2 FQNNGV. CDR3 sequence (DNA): TGTGCCTGCAGCACGACAGGGCGGGCCACTGAAGCTTTCTTT. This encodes CACSTTGRATEAFF.